This T cell receptor (beta chain) was recovered during a study of T cells after yellow fever vaccination. TCRdb re-called the 5' RACE reads through MiXCR, storing one row per CDR3 protein. The sample shows around 250,000 distinct CDR3 sequences, around 7% of them seen only once. For this clonotype: A much larger clonotype is one base distant, so this may be a read error.

J lost 5 bases, V lost 7 bases, and 5 bases had no gene match. This CDR3 is built from 13 residues. This specimen consisted of CD4+ T cells sorted from PBMCs, obtained 15 days after the yellow fever booster vaccination. This sequence joins TRBV12-3 or TRBV12-4 and TRBJ2-3, with 8 nucleotides matching TRBD2. The origin of this receptor is a man aged 25-45 years who received the YFV17D yellow fever vaccine. The CDR3 loop reads CASMQLAGDTQYF. In DNA form, the CDR3 reads TGTGCCAGCATGCAGCTAGCGGGAGATACGCAGTATTTT.